This T cell receptor (beta chain) was sequenced in a study of blood T cell repertoires in acute mononucleosis (dated by TCRdb to the early 2020s). General notes on the study: Acute-phase samples were taken within 2 weeks of symptom onset, representing the primary response. A mean blood EBV load of roughly 4 log10 genome copies per million B cells was observed during acute infection, and a mean blood EBV load of 2.5 to 3 was observed at convalescence. In acute infection, YVL-BR-specific cells made up a mean of around 2% of blood CD8 T cells and GLC-BM-specific cells made up a mean of roughly 0.99%.

The V and J ends are trimmed by 2 bases and 1 base, leaving 8 bases between them. From its cysteine to its phenylalanine, the CDR3 spans 14 amino acids. The read is trimmed to its CDR3 DNA, 42 bases read in frame from base 1. According to the germline V gene, CDR1 reads ENHRY and CDR2 reads SYGVKD. For TCR profiling, total RNA from at least 8,000 sorted tetramer+ CD8 T cells was reverse transcribed into cDNA. PCR amplification of CDR3 regions used primers annealing to V and J regions and added unique molecular identifiers so that templates could be tracked. The immunoSEQ platform, including its sequencing and error-correction standards, was used to profile TCRalpha and TCRbeta chains. The authors' pipeline ran thus. Clonal copy numbers were corrected for sequencing and PCR errors, and CDR3s were defined according to IMGT conventions. Analysis was limited to productive rearrangements and used immunoSEQ Analyzer versions 2.0 and 3.0, and gene-pairing frequencies were further processed in Microsoft Excel. Circos plots were used to display V-J pairings, and MEME together with a custom motifSearch program was used to find CDR3 motifs. The probability of generation of TCR sequences was calculated using the OLGA algorithm. A clonotype seen at both visits was called persistent, a clonotype seen only at the acute visit was called nonpersistent, and a clonotype seen only at convalescence was called de novo. A public TCR was defined as an amino acid clonotype used by more than one donor. This immuneACCESS table, as held by TCRdb, lists in-frame sequences with V and J called but not all clones. Of the missing ones, under half trace to an unresolved V gene in checked studies; the others have no known cause. The V and J calls and clone size come from that table; D and trimming were worked out from the DNA. Counted in this sample were 6,000 to 9,000 clones; 20% to 30% of them appeared once. Less than 35% of the sample is taken by the ten largest.

This clone is medium-sized (0.01 to 0.1%) in its sample. No much larger clonotype is one base removed from it; base qualities were not supplied. Overall study outcomes, separate from this receptor: For BRLF1 (YVL-BR), a dominant role in TCR repertoire selection was played by TCRalpha CDR3 motifs, whereas only a minimal role was played by TCRbeta. With just a few donors in the cohort, the group averages were based on very few individuals. Although only 8% to 9.5% of unique acute clonotypes carried over into convalescence, these persisting clonotypes made up most of the response, and the remainder were seemingly replaced by new, diverse de novo clonotypes. Low acute-to-convalescent clonotype overlap might partly reflect sampling error, because only a fraction of each donor's blood was analyzed.

In the paper's terms, the time point label means: acute infectious mononucleosis, at clinical presentation within 2 weeks of symptom onset (visit 1). Over primary infection, the study followed CD8 T cell responses to two immunodominant EBV epitopes: BRLF1 109 (YVL-BR) and BMLF1 280 (GLC-BM). Primary EBV infection was indicated by a positive serum heterophile antibody test and EBV viral capsid antigen-specific IgM. Total CD8 T cells were first enriched from PBMCs by magnetic positive selection (MACS). Live CD3+ CD8+ tetramer+ cells were sorted on a FACSAria III to over 95% purity. Cells were sorted with a PE-conjugated tetramer loaded with the BRLF1 109-117 peptide. At both acute infection and convalescence, EBV epitope-specific CD8 T cells were tetramer-sorted, and the TCR repertoires of those cells were deep-sequenced directly ex vivo. The donors were three individuals between about 18 and 30 years old who had clinical acute infectious mononucleosis along with laboratory evidence of primary EBV infection. Heparinized peripheral blood was collected when donors presented clinically with mononucleosis symptoms and again about 6 months afterward. Ficoll-Paque density gradient centrifugation was used to isolate PBMCs.

Sequencing used EBV YVL epitope tetramer+ CD8+ T cells sorted from PBMCs, obtained during acute infectious mononucleosis. Sample cell subset or site, as interpreted from the label and publication: CD8 T cells binding a tetramer with EBV BRLF1 109-117 peptide (YVL-BR). The clonotype comes from a woman between 18 and 29 years old with infectious mononucleosis caused by EBV. The chain is made from TRBV10-3 and TRBJ1-1; the D gene is perhaps TRBD1, on 6 matching bases. The nucleotides read TGTGCCATCAGTGAGGAGGACAGGAACACTGAAGCTTTCTTT. It is translated as CAISEEDRNTEAFF.